Listed below are T cell receptor beta chains from one sample, sequenced in a study of blood T cells in healthy people across ages. TCRdb re-called the 5' RACE reads through MiXCR, storing one row per CDR3 protein. The sample holds about 1.4 million distinct CDR3 sequences; 59% are singletons and the top ten take roughly 7%. Sequenced material: blood. The origin of the receptors is a man aged 18-30 years in good health. Both conserved end residues are part of each CDR3. Each record gives: D gene, clone size, J gene, V gene, CDR3 protein, CDR3 DNA. D genes are given only for firm matches. Expanded clones get a size class; other rows say once, few or many, or leave the size out.

d_call: .
clone_size: .
j_call: TRBJ2-3
v_call: TRBV6-5
cdr3_aa: CASTKQESTDTQYF
cdr3_nt: TGTGCCAGCACCAAGCAGGAAAGCACAGATACGCAGTATTTT

d_call: TRBD1
clone_size: .
j_call: TRBJ2-2
v_call: TRBV7-9
cdr3_aa: CAIPIPGQGGGELFF
cdr3_nt: TGTGCCATCCCGATCCCGGGACAGGGAGGCGGGGAGCTGTTTTTT

d_call: .
clone_size: .
j_call: TRBJ1-1
v_call: TRBV25-1
cdr3_aa: CASRGFGDSIAFF
cdr3_nt: TGTGCCAGCAGGGGCTTTGGGGACTCTATCGCTTTCTTT

d_call: TRBD2
clone_size: .
j_call: TRBJ2-1
v_call: TRBV7-9
cdr3_aa: CASSFHRGGYYNEQFF
cdr3_nt: TGTGCCAGCAGCTTCCATCGGGGGGGCTACTACAATGAGCAGTTCTTC

d_call: .
clone_size: few
j_call: TRBJ2-7
v_call: TRBV28
cdr3_aa: CASSFELKVSSYEQYF
cdr3_nt: TGTGCCAGCAGTTTTGAATTAAAGGTGAGCTCCTACGAGCAGTACTTC

d_call: .
clone_size: few
j_call: TRBJ2-3
v_call: TRBV11-2
cdr3_aa: CASSPGFDTQYF
cdr3_nt: TGTGCCAGCAGCCCCGGATTCGATACGCAGTATTTT

d_call: TRBD1
clone_size: few
j_call: TRBJ1-1
v_call: TRBV5-1
cdr3_aa: CASSTRPGQGLGEAFF
cdr3_nt: TGCGCCAGCAGCACCCGCCCGGGACAGGGGTTAGGAGAAGCTTTCTTT

d_call: .
clone_size: few
j_call: TRBJ2-7
v_call: TRBV4-1
cdr3_aa: CASSQEILRDGRYGQYF
cdr3_nt: TGCGCCAGCAGCCAAGAAATTCTCCGGGACGGGAGATACGGGCAGTACTTC

d_call: TRBD2
clone_size: few
j_call: TRBJ2-7
v_call: TRBV7-9
cdr3_aa: CASSLAGLAPYEQYF
cdr3_nt: TGTGCCAGCAGCTTAGCCGGACTAGCCCCCTACGAGCAGTACTTC

d_call: .
clone_size: once
j_call: TRBJ2-1
v_call: TRBV20-1
cdr3_aa: CSASGEVGYNEQFF
cdr3_nt: TGCAGTGCTAGCGGGGAAGTTGGGTACAATGAGCAGTTCTTC

d_call: .
clone_size: .
j_call: TRBJ1-1
v_call: TRBV4-2
cdr3_aa: CASSQESWGEGRGTEAFF
cdr3_nt: TGTGCCAGCAGCCAAGAGTCGTGGGGGGAGGGGCGCGGCACTGAAGCTTTCTTT

d_call: .
clone_size: few
j_call: TRBJ1-4
v_call: TRBV12-3/TRBV12-4
cdr3_aa: CASTLFKRGFLRKNNEKLFF
cdr3_nt: TGTGCCAGCACTCTCTTTAAAAGGGGATTTCTTAGGAAGAATAATGAAAAACTGTTTTTT

d_call: .
clone_size: few
j_call: TRBJ2-7
v_call: TRBV10-3
cdr3_aa: CAISDEGRTYEQYF
cdr3_nt: TGTGCCATCAGTGACGAGGGAAGGACCTACGAGCAGTACTTC

d_call: TRBD2
clone_size: .
j_call: TRBJ2-5
v_call: TRBV7-9
cdr3_aa: CASSSWTSGASQETQYF
cdr3_nt: TGTGCCAGCAGCTCATGGACTAGCGGGGCATCCCAAGAGACCCAGTACTTC

d_call: TRBD2
clone_size: .
j_call: TRBJ2-2
v_call: TRBV28
cdr3_aa: CASSRLAGGNTGELFF
cdr3_nt: TGTGCCAGCAGTCGCTTAGCGGGCGGGAACACCGGGGAGCTGTTTTTT

d_call: TRBD2
clone_size: .
j_call: TRBJ2-3
v_call: TRBV3-1
cdr3_aa: CASSPLPGGGHTQYF
cdr3_nt: TGTGCCAGCAGCCCTCTCCCGGGGGGGGGTCATACGCAGTATTTT

d_call: TRBD2
clone_size: .
j_call: TRBJ2-3
v_call: TRBV7-2
cdr3_aa: CASSLESSSGAQTQYF
cdr3_nt: TGTGCCAGCAGCTTAGAGTCGTCTAGCGGGGCTCAAACGCAGTATTTT

d_call: TRBD1
clone_size: few
j_call: TRBJ2-7
v_call: TRBV5-1
cdr3_aa: CASLPGTGPYEQYF
cdr3_nt: TGCGCCAGCCTGCCCGGGACAGGCCCTTACGAGCAGTACTTC

d_call: .
clone_size: few
j_call: TRBJ2-7
v_call: TRBV4-1
cdr3_aa: CASSQDLGMYEQYF
cdr3_nt: TGCGCCAGCAGCCAAGATTTAGGGATGTACGAGCAGTACTTC

d_call: .
clone_size: .
j_call: TRBJ2-5
v_call: TRBV6-5
cdr3_aa: CASATRDYFETQYF
cdr3_nt: TGTGCCAGCGCCACTCGGGATTATTTTGAGACCCAGTACTTC

d_call: TRBD1
clone_size: .
j_call: TRBJ2-6
v_call: TRBV29-1
cdr3_aa: CSVENWTGDGADVLTF
cdr3_nt: TGCAGCGTTGAAAACTGGACAGGGGACGGGGCCGACGTCCTGACTTTC

d_call: TRBD1
clone_size: once
j_call: TRBJ2-3
v_call: TRBV6-1
cdr3_aa: CASRDRVVDTQYF
cdr3_nt: TGTGCCAGCCGGGACAGGGTGGTGGATACGCAGTATTTT

d_call: TRBD2
clone_size: few
j_call: TRBJ2-7
v_call: TRBV28
cdr3_aa: CASSFTSGFYEQYF
cdr3_nt: TGTGCCAGCAGTTTTACTAGCGGGTTTTACGAGCAGTACTTC

d_call: .
clone_size: .
j_call: TRBJ1-6
v_call: TRBV27
cdr3_aa: CASSRDGIRSPLHF
cdr3_nt: TGTGCCAGCAGTCGGGACGGGATACGGTCACCCCTCCACTTT

d_call: .
clone_size: .
j_call: TRBJ2-1
v_call: TRBV20-1
cdr3_aa: CSARDPGGQDNEQFF
cdr3_nt: TGCAGTGCTAGAGACCCAGGGGGGCAAGACAATGAGCAGTTCTTC